This passage covers 17 T cell receptor beta chains from one sample sequenced in a study of cytomegalovirus exposure and HLA in healthy donors. The PCR was carried out with 60 Vbeta primers and 13 Jbeta primers. Profiling relied on immunoSEQ multiplex PCR, and the TCRdb table lists in-frame clones only, not all of them. The sample has approximately 150,000 clones, more than 60% seen once. The specimen was PBMCs. All receptors derive from a man aged 40-49 years in good health and CMV-seronegative.

This clone was seen a handful of times. The chain carries TRBV15 and TRBJ2-1; D is possibly TRBD2 (6 bases). The CDR3 runs to 15 residues. Germline V gene sequence: CDR1 LNHNV, CDR2 YYDKDF (reference sequence). V lost 5 bases, J lost 3 bases, and 14 bases lay in between. In DNA, the CDR3 is TGTGCCACCAGCTCAAGACTAGTACTCTACAATGAGCAGTTCTTC. Its translation is CATSSRLVLYNEQFF.

This CDR3 reads CARTGCLSYNSPLHF. Here the CDR3 DNA reads TGTGCCAGAACGGGGTGTCTCTCCTATAATTCACCCCTCCACTTT. The chain links TRBV7-5 to TRBJ1-6. TRBV7-5 is a pseudogene segment. The CDR3 has 15 residues.

This clone has just a few counts. The V call is TRBV7-2, the J call TRBJ2-3; D uncertain. Between the trimmed V and J ends, which lost 2 bases and 0 bases, there was a span of 9 bases. The CDR3 consists of 15 residues. From germline, CDR1 is SGHTA and CDR2 FQGNSA. The CDR3 here is CASSLNNPSTDTQYF. CDR3 DNA: TGTGCCAGCAGCTTAAATAATCCTAGCACAGATACGCAGTATTTT.

This clone was detected only a few times. V and J are TRBV7-9 and TRBJ1-6; 7 bases fit TRBD1. The CDR3 consists of 14 residues. The ends lost 4 bases at V and 7 bases at J; junction bases unmatched: 4. Germline assignment: CDR1 SEHNR and CDR2 FQNEAQ (reference sequence). The CDR3 here is CASSYRGTNSPLHF. DNA of the CDR3: TGTGCCAGCAGCTACAGGGGTACCAATTCACCCCTCCACTTT.

This clone occurred once. The chain joins TRBV6-6 to TRBJ2-7, with D maybe TRBD2 (6 bases). Per the germline V gene, CDR1 is MNHNY and CDR2 is SVGAGI (reference sequence). The CDR3 sequence is 11 residues long. V was trimmed by 8 bases and J by 2 bases, leaving 7 bases between them. As DNA, the CDR3 is TGTGCCAGCTGGGGGGCCTACGAGCAGTACTTC. Its translation is CASWGAYEQYF.

This chain links TRBV7-2 with TRBJ1-1; TRBD1 matches 7 bases. Germline lookup yields CDR1 SGHTA and CDR2 FQGNSA. With V trimmed by 5 bases and J by 11 bases, 8 bases remained unmatched. This CDR3 spans 12 amino acids. Here the CDR3 DNA reads TGTGCCAGCAGCGCCTACAGGGGAGGCGCTTTCTTT. Residues: CASSAYRGGAFF.

V gene TRBV5-1 combines with J gene TRBJ2-5; 7 bases align to TRBD2. Germline CDR1 and CDR2: SGHRS and YFSETQ. The V and J ends lost 4 bases and 1 base, in that order; junction bases with no gene match: 10. This CDR3 comprises 16 residues. CDR3 in DNA: TGCGCCAGCAGCGAGAGAGCGGGGATCCGCCAAGAGACCCAGTACTTC. This encodes CASSERAGIRQETQYF.

The genes are TRBV4-1 and TRBJ2-7; 8 bases line up with TRBD1. This CDR3 contains 14 residues. The V gene's germline CDR1 is MGHRA and CDR2 YSYEKL. V shed 3 bases and J 4 bases; nucleotides not matched to a gene: 5. DNA for the CDR3: TGCGCCAGCAGCCAGTGGACAGGGAGGTACGAGCAGTACTTC. Encoded protein: CASSQWTGRYEQYF.

A note on this clone: One end of the junction does not line up with germline, which may come from a read error. The chain links TRBV6-4 to TRBJ2-1, with TRBD2 as a possible D gene (6 bases). Germline CDR1 MRHNA, CDR2 SNTAGT. The CDR3 is made up of 14 amino acids. CDR3 coding DNA: TGTTCCAGCAGCTTCGGAGGGGAGAACAATGAGCAGTTCTTC. This encodes CSSSFGGENNEQFF.

This clone has only one observation. The chain joins TRBV7-2 to TRBJ1-4, with no clear D. CDR3 length: 15 residues. The V and J ends lost 6 bases and 2 bases respectively, with 13 bases between them. CDR1 is SGHTA, CDR2 FQGNSA, per germline. CDR3 DNA: TGTGCCAGCAGTAAGACACTCGCCACTAATGAAAAACTGTTTTTT. Translation gives CASSKTLATNEKLFF.

This chain uses TRBV4-3 with TRBJ2-3; D uncertain. The V end lost 0 bases, the J end lost 5 bases, and 6 bases lay between the germline ends. CDR1 and CDR2 (germline): LGHNA, YSLEER. This CDR3 spans 13 amino acids. The CDR3 reads CASSQDHGDTQYF. CDR3 nucleotide sequence: TGCGCCAGCAGCCAAGATCACGGAGATACGCAGTATTTT.

V gene TRBV7-8 combines with J gene TRBJ2-3; 9 bases match TRBD2. The CDR3 loop spans 16 amino acids. Trimming at V came to 0 bases and at J to 4 bases, leaving 5 bases not matched to a gene. CDR1 and CDR2 (germline): SGHVS, FQNEAQ. The CDR3 loop reads CASSLATSGRADTQYF. The CDR3 DNA reads as TGTGCCAGCAGCTTAGCGACTAGCGGACGGGCAGATACGCAGTATTTT.

The chain has TRBV30 and TRBJ1-5; D ambiguous. The CDR3 consists of 19 residues. The ends were cut back, 2 bases at V and 3 bases at J, with 26 bases in the middle. Germline loops: CDR1 GTSNPN, CDR2 SVGIG (reference sequence). In DNA form, the CDR3 reads TGTGCCTGGAGTAGTAGTTGGGCAGAGAATAGTCCCGTCAATCAGCCCCAGCATTTT. Protein sequence: CAWSSSWAENSPVNQPQHF.

The chain couples TRBV19 to TRBJ2-5, with TRBD2 matching 13 bases. CDR3 length equals 15 residues. The junction had 6 bases not matched to a gene; V was cut back by 5 bases and J by 6 bases. Germline CDR1 is LNHDA and CDR2 is SQIVND (reference sequence). The DNA for the CDR3 is TGTGCCAGTAGTGCCCGACTAGCGGGGGGACAGACCCAGTACTTC. Residues: CASSARLAGGQTQYF.

The V and J genes are TRBV7-6 and TRBJ1-3; the D gene is possibly TRBD1 (6 bases). The V gene's germline CDR1 is SGHVS and CDR2 FNYEAQ. This CDR3 contains 15 residues. Deletions cut 2 bases from V and 4 bases from J, with 12 bases between. In DNA form, the CDR3 reads TGTGCCAGCAGCTTATTTACGACAGGAGGAAACACCATATATTTT. Residues: CASSLFTTGGNTIYF. The full variable domain, its missing parts supplied by reference TRBV7-6 and TRBJ1-3, is GAGVSQSPRYKVTKRGQDVALRCDPISGHVSLYWYRQALGQGPEFLTYFNYEAQQDKSGLPNDRFSAERPEGSISTLTIQRTEQRDSAMYRCASSLFTTGGNTIYFGEGSWLTVV.

Note on this clone: The junction does not match germline at one end; this may be a read error. The V call is TRBV7-8, the J call TRBJ2-1, with 8 bases matching TRBD1. The CDR3 is made up of 15 amino acids. Germline V gene data show CDR1 as SGHVS and CDR2 as FQNEAQ. This CDR3 reads CASSLAGTGYDEQFF. CDR3 in DNA: TGTGCCAGCAGCTTAGCCGGGACAGGCTACGATGAGCAGTTCTTC.

CDR3 sequence reads: CASSSAWTGGSEQYF. The CDR3 region has the DNA TGTGCCAGCAGCTCCGCATGGACAGGGGGAAGCGAGCAGTACTTC. This rearrangement joins TRBV5-4 to TRBJ2-7; 10 nucleotides match TRBD1. The ends lost 3 bases at V and 6 bases at J; junction bases unmatched: 9. Germline loops: CDR1 SGHNT, CDR2 YYREEE (reference sequence). This CDR3 is 15 amino acids long. Complete variable domain (other parts from reference TRBV5-4 and TRBJ2-7): ETGVTQSPTHLIKTRGQQVTLRCSSQSGHNTVSWYQQALGQGPQFIFQYYREEENGRGNFPPRFSGLQFPNYSSELNVNALELDDSALYLCASSSAWTGGSEQYFGPGTRLTVT.